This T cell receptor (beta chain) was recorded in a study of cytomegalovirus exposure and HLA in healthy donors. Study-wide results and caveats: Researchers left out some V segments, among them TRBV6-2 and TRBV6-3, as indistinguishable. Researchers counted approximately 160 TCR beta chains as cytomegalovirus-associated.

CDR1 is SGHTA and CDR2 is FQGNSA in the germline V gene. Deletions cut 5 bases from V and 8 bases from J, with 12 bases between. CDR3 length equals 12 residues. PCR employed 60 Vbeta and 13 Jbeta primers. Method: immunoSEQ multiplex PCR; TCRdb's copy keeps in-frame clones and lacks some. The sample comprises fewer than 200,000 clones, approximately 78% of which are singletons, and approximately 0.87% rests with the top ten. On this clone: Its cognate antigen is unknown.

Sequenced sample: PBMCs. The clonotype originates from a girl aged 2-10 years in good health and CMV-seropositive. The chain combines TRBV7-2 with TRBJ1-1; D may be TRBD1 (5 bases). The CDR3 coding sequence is TGTGCCAGCAGCCCGCGCAGGGCGGAAGCTTTCTTT. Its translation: CASSPRRAEAFF.